This TCR beta chain was documented in a study of blood T cells in healthy people across ages. Notes on the study in general: The percentage of naive T cells correlated strongly with TCR beta diversity.

For the second PCR, which ran for roughly 7 to 11 cycles, a sample-barcoded 5' primer and a J-beta primer mix were used. TCRdb reprocessed the 5' RACE reads via MiXCR and lists one record per CDR3 protein. The table has 1,500,000 or so distinct CDR3 sequences, almost 60% seen once; the top ten hold over 6.5%. Deletions cut 3 bases from V and 6 bases from J, with 15 bases between. The CDR3 loop spans 14 amino acids. Turning to this clonotype: The target antigen is unknown.

The chain recombines TRBV12-3 or TRBV12-4 with TRBJ2-7, with D hard to call. This TCR derives from a man between 18 and 29 years old in good health. The sequencing input was blood. The CDR3 protein is CASSFGVDRREQYF. CDR3 DNA sequence: TGTGCCAGCAGTTTTGGGGTTGATAGGCGCGAGCAGTACTTC.